Below, 19 T cell receptor beta chains from the same sample are listed, as sequenced in a study of neurological immune-mediated disorders. Via MiXCR, TCRdb re-called the 5' RACE reads, giving one row per CDR3 protein. The table records some 53,000 distinct CDR3 sequences, 16% of them present only once. Sample: PBMCs. These receptors originate from a man aged 60-69 years in good health.

This chain uses TRBV6-5 with TRBJ2-1, with TRBD2 matching 13 bases. Trimming removed 4 bases from V and 8 bases from J; junction bases left unmatched: 8. The CDR3 extends over 16 amino acids. The germline V gene encodes CDR1 MNHEY and CDR2 SVGAGI. The CDR3 nucleotides are TGTGCCAGCAGTTCCCCCGGACTAGCGGGAGTCTATGAGCAGTTCTTC. It yields the protein CASSSPGLAGVYEQFF.

The rearrangement joins TRBV21-1 to TRBJ2-7; the table's TRBD2 call for D was not verified on the DNA. TRBV21-1 represents a pseudogene. The CDR3 extends over 15 amino acids. CDR3: CASSTLTSRPGEQYF. In DNA, the CDR3 is TGTGCCAGCAGCACCTTGACTAGCCGGCCGGGCGAGCAGTACTTC.

This clonotype was seen many times. The chain is built from TRBV6-5 and TRBJ2-7; TRBD2 aligns across 8 bases. The V segment lost 5 bases and the J segment 2 bases; nucleotides outside the gene matches: 8. The CDR3 contains 15 residues. Per the germline V gene, CDR1 is MNHEY and CDR2 is SVGAGI. In DNA, the CDR3 is TGTGCCAGCAGTGAGTTAGCGGGGCTCCCCTACGAGCAGTACTTC. As protein: CASSELAGLPYEQYF.

This chain's CDR3 is CASGLAGFNEQFF. The CDR3 region has the DNA TGTGCCTCCGGACTAGCGGGATTCAATGAGCAGTTCTTC. The chain employs TRBV28 and TRBJ2-1; TRBD2 agrees at 12 bases. Germline V gene data show CDR1 as MDHEN and CDR2 as SYDVKM. Trimming took 11 bases from V and 6 from J; bases not matched to a gene: 5. The CDR3 spans 13 residues. Full variable domain (missing parts from reference TRBV28 and TRBJ2-1): DVKVTQSSRYLVKRTGEKVFLECVQDMDHENMFWYRQDPGLGLRLIYFSYDVKMKEKGDIPEGYSVSREKKERFSLILESASTNQTSMYLCASGLAGFNEQFFGPGTRLTVL.

The gene calls are TRBV28 and TRBJ1-5; a weak D match, TRBD1 (6 bases). Per germline, CDR1 MDHEN and CDR2 SYDVKM. Between the trimmed V and J ends, which lost 4 bases and 7 bases, there was a span of 14 bases. The CDR3 sequence is 14 residues long. The CDR3 bases are TGTGCCAGCAGTTCCGGGGGGGCACGCCAGCCCCAGCATTTT. Amino acids: CASSSGGARQPQHF.

This clonotype was seen many times. The V gene is TRBV29-1, the J gene TRBJ2-5; TRBD1 might be the D (5 bases). V lost 4 bases and J 4 bases, leaving 10 bases between the germline ends. The CDR3 is 12 residues long. Germline CDR1 reads SQVTM; CDR2 reads ANQGSEA. The CDR3 spells CSVGAGIETQYF. The CDR3, as DNA: TGCAGCGTTGGTGCAGGGATAGAGACCCAGTACTTC.

This clonotype was observed many times. The chain links TRBV5-5 to TRBJ2-5, with unresolved D. The CDR3 totals 13 residues. Germline CDR1 and CDR2: SGHKS and YYEKEE (reference sequence). Trimming cost V 4 bases and J 4 bases, with 11 bases left between them. The CDR3 sequence: CASSLQIRETQYF. Here the CDR3 DNA reads TGTGCCAGCAGCCTCCAGATAAGAGAGACCCAGTACTTC.

This clonotype has ten or more counts. This CDR3 is CASSFSGYPYNEQFF. Written as DNA, the CDR3 is TGCGCCAGCAGCTTTTCGGGTTATCCCTACAATGAGCAGTTCTTC. The gene calls are TRBV5-1 and TRBJ2-1; D ambiguous. The germline V and J ends were trimmed by 2 bases and 2 bases, with 11 bases remaining between them. Germline values: CDR1 SGHRS, CDR2 YFSETQ. This CDR3 is built from 15 residues.

V and J are TRBV6-5 and TRBJ1-6; 8 bases match TRBD1. The CDR3 totals 15 residues. Germline CDR1 reads MNHEY; CDR2 reads SVGAGI. With V trimmed by 6 bases and J by 8 bases, 9 bases remained unmatched. CDR3 coding DNA: TGTGCCAGCAGGCCCTGGACAGGGATGGATTCACCCCTCCACTTT. Protein: CASRPWTGMDSPLHF.

The chain links TRBV7-2 to TRBJ2-7, with D tentatively TRBD2 (5 bases). Trimming pared 0 bases from V and 5 bases from J, leaving 14 bases between. This CDR3 is 15 amino acids long. Germline lookup yields CDR1 SGHTA and CDR2 FQGNSA. CDR3 region: CASSLAPDSAHEQYF. The CDR3 nucleotides are TGTGCCAGCAGCTTAGCCCCGGACTCCGCCCACGAGCAGTACTTC.

This clonotype was observed at least ten times. This chain connects TRBV6-1 to TRBJ2-7; 8 bases map to TRBD2. Trimming removed 1 base from V and 5 bases from J; junction bases left unmatched: 10. CDR3 length equals 16 residues. CDR1 MNHNS and CDR2 SASEGT come from the germline V gene. CDR3 protein: CASSEEVAGSPDEQYF. The CDR3 bases are TGTGCCAGCAGTGAAGAGGTAGCGGGATCGCCTGACGAGCAGTACTTC.

This clonotype was found many times. V usage is TRBV19 and J usage is TRBJ1-5; D unclear. There are 13 residues in the CDR3. Germline V gene data show CDR1 as LNHDA and CDR2 as SQIVND (reference sequence). Trimming pared 5 bases from V and 5 bases from J, leaving 10 bases between. In DNA form, the CDR3 reads TGTGCCAGTAGTTACTCCGTGGATCAGCCCCAGCATTTT. The encoded protein is CASSYSVDQPQHF.

The sample holds many counts of this clonotype. The V gene is TRBV29-1, the J gene TRBJ1-2, with 7 bases aligning to TRBD1. This CDR3 is 13 amino acids long. Germline V gives CDR1 SQVTM, CDR2 ANQGSEA. Trimming at V came to 0 bases and at J to 4 bases, leaving 2 bases not matched to a gene. The CDR3 sequence: CSVEEGDSYGYTF. The CDR3 region has the DNA TGCAGCGTTGAAGAGGGGGACAGCTATGGCTACACCTTC.

This clonotype was detected ten times or more. The V gene is TRBV27, the J gene TRBJ2-7; a weak D match, TRBD2 (5 bases). CDR1 is MNHEY and CDR2 is SMNVEV in the germline V gene (reference sequence). CDR3 size: 14 residues. Trimming took 3 bases from V and 5 from J, leaving 14 bases between them. In DNA, the CDR3 is TGTGCCAGCAGTTTTGAGGGCGCACGGGACGAGCAGTACTTC. Its protein product is CASSFEGARDEQYF.

This clonotype was seen a handful of times. This chain links TRBV3-1 with TRBJ2-1; possibly TRBD2 for D (5 bases). The ends were cut back, 4 bases at V and 8 bases at J, with 12 bases in the middle. The CDR3 runs to 13 residues. Per the germline V gene, CDR1 is LGHDT and CDR2 is YNNKEL (reference sequence). CDR3 DNA sequence: TGTGCCAGCAGCCCTCTAGCAAATGATGAGCAGTTCTTC. It yields the protein CASSPLANDEQFF.

The chain couples TRBV6-5 to TRBJ2-7, with 12 positions matching TRBD2. After removal of 6 bases from V and 4 bases from J, the junction contained 7 bases not matched to a gene. The CDR3 has 15 amino acids. Looked up from germline, CDR1 is MNHEY and CDR2 is SVGAGI. This CDR3 reads CASSPTSGRQYEQYF. The CDR3 DNA reads as TGTGCCAGCAGCCCGACTAGCGGGAGACAGTACGAGCAGTACTTC.

CDR3 amino acids: CATLRDSSTDTQYF. The CDR3 DNA follows: TGTGCCACCCTCCGGGACAGCTCCACAGATACGCAGTATTTT. The rearrangement uses TRBV7-9 and TRBJ2-3; 7 bases align to TRBD1. CDR1 SEHNR and CDR2 FQNEAQ come from the germline V gene (reference sequence). CDR3 length: 14 amino acids. V lost 10 bases, J lost 2 bases, and 9 bases stayed unmatched.

This clonotype was detected ten times or more. In this CDR3 the conserved last residue, phenylalanine or tryptophan, is missing, so a read error is likely. The V call is TRBV24-1, the J call TRBJ2-1; 9 positions match TRBD2. The CDR3 loop spans 16 amino acids. The V gene end was trimmed by 5 bases and the J gene end by 5 bases; junction bases not matched to a gene: 9. The V gene's germline CDR1 is KGHDR and CDR2 SFDVKD. The CDR3 DNA sequence: TGTGCCACCAGTGCTTTAGCGGGAGAGTTGGACAATGAGCAGTTCTTG. Its protein is CATSALAGELDNEQFL.

This clonotype was recorded many times. The chain has TRBV7-3 and TRBJ2-7; D is undetermined. Germline-derived CDR1 and CDR2 are SGHTA and FQGTGA. The CDR3 is 13 residues long. V shed 0 bases and J shed 6 bases, with 9 bases lying between them. CDR3: CASSLTGRSEQYF. The CDR3 DNA follows: TGTGCCAGCAGCTTAACTGGACGTTCCGAGCAGTACTTC.